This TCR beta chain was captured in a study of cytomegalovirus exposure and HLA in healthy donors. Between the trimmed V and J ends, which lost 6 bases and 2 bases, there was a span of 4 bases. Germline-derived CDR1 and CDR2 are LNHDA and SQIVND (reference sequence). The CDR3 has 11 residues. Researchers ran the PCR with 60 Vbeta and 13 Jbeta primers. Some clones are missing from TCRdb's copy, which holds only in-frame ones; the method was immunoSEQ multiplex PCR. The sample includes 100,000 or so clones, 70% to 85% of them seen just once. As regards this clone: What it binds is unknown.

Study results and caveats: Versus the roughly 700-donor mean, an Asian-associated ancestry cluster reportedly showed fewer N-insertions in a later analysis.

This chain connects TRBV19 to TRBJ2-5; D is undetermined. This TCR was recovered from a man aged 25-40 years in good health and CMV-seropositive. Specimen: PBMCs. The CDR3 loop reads CASSHQETQYF. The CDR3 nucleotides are TGTGCCAGTAGCCATCAAGAGACCCAGTACTTC. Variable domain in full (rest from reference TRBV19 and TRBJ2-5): DGGITQSPKYLFRKEGQNVTLSCEQNLNHDAMYWYRQDPGQGLRLIYYSQIVNDFQKGDIAEGYSVSREKKESFPLTVTSAQKNPTAFYLCASSHQETQYFGPGTRLLVL.